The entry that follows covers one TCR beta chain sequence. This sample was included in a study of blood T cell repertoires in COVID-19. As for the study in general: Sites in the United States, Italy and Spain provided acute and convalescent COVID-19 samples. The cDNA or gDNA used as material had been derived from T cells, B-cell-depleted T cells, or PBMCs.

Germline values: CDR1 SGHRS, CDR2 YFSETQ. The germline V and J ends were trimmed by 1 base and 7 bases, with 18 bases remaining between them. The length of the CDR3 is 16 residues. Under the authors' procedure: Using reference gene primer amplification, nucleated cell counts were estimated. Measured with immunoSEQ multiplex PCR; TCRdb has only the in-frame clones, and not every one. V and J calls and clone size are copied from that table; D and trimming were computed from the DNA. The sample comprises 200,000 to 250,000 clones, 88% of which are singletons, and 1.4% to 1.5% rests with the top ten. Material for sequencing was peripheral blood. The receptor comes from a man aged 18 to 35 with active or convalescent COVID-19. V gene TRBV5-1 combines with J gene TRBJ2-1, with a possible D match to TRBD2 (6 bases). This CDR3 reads CASSLPRLGVDNEQFF. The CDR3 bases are TGCGCCAGCAGCTTGCCCCGACTAGGGGTAGATAATGAGCAGTTCTTC.